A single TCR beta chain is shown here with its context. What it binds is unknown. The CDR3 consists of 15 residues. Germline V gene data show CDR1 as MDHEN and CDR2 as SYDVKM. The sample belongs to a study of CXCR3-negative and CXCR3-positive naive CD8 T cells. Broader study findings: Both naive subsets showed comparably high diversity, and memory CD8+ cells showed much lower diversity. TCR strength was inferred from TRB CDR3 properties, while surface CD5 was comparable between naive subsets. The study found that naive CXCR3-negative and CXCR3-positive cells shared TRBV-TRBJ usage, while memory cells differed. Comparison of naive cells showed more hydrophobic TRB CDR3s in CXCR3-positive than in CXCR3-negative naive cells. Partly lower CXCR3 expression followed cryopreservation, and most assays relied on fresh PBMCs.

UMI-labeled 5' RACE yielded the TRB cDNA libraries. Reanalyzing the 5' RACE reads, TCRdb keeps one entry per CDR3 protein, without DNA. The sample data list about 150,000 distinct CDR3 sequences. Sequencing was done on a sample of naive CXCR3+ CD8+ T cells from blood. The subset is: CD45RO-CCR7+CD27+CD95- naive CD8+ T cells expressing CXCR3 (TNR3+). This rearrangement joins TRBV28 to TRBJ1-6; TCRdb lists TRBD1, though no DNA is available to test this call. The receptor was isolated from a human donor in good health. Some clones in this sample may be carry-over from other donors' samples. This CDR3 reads CASSPSGTGNSPLHF.